The T cell receptor beta chain described here comes from a study of cytomegalovirus exposure and HLA in healthy donors. Overall study results and limits: Prediction of most subjects' HLA-A and HLA-B alleles by TCR beta sequences was reportedly accurate.

60 Vbeta and 13 Jbeta primers were used in PCR. Some clones are missing from TCRdb's copy, which holds only in-frame ones; the method was immunoSEQ multiplex PCR. The data show about 90,000 clones, 70% to 75% seen once. In its sample, this clone was seen many times. Its antigen is still unknown. Specimen: PBMCs. The TCR was taken from a woman younger than 35 in good health and CMV-seropositive.

The CDR3 DNA is TGTGCCAGCAGTGCCGGGACAGGGGGCAATCAGCCCCAGCATTTT. It specifies CASSAGTGGNQPQHF. The chain is built from TRBV6-4 and TRBJ1-5; 10 bases fit TRBD1. Germline V gene sequence: CDR1 MRHNA, CDR2 SNTAGT. The ends lost 4 bases at V and 2 bases at J; junction bases unmatched: 2. This CDR3 spans 15 amino acids.